The present TCR beta chain was sequenced within a study of T-cell reconstitution after alpha-beta-depleted transplantation in children. Study-level points and caveats: Counts and diversity of T cells one year after transplant came mostly from newly produced T cells.

This clonotype was seen ten or more times. Its antigen is as yet unknown. V trimming: 3 bases; J trimming: 5 bases; junction bases outside the gene matches: 11. CDR3 length: 17 residues. Per the germline V gene, CDR1 is KGHDR and CDR2 is SFDVKD. This sample's TCRbeta library carried unique molecular identifier barcodes. TCRdb re-analysed the PCR reads in MiXCR, keeping a single row per CDR3 protein. The sample has around 120,000 distinct CDR3 sequences; approximately 22% are singletons. The sample consisted of PBMCs, mostly from graft donor cells, taken 180 days after TCRalphabeta/CD19-depleted stem cell transplant. This chain joins TRBV24-1 and TRBJ2-3; 9 bases are a match to TRBD2. The source of this sequence is a male patient between 2 and 9 years old who had a stem cell transplant for chronic granulomatous disease, so the T cells may come from the graft donor. The CDR3 protein is CATSDTTGTSLEDTQYF. For the CDR3, the DNA is TGTGCCACCAGTGATACAACCGGGACTAGCTTAGAAGATACGCAGTATTTT.